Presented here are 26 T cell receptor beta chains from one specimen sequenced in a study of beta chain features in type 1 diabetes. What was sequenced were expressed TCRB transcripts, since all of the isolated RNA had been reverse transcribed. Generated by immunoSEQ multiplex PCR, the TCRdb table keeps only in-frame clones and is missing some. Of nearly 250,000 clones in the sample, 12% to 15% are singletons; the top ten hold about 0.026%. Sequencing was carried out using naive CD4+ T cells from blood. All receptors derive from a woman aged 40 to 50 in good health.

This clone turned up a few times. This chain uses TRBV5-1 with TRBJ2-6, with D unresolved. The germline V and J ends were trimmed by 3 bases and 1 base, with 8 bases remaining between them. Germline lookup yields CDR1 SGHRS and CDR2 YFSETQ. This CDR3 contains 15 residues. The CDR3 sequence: CASSSQASGANVLTF. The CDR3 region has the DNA TGCGCCAGCAGCTCTCAGGCGTCTGGGGCCAACGTCCTGACTTTC.

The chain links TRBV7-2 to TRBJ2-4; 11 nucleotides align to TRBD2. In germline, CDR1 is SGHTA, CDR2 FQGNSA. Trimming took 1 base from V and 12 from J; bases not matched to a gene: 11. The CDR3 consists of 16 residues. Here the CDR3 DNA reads TGTGCCAGCAGCTTAGGAGACCTAGCGGGGGGCCGGAATCAGTACTTC. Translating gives CASSLGDLAGGRNQYF.

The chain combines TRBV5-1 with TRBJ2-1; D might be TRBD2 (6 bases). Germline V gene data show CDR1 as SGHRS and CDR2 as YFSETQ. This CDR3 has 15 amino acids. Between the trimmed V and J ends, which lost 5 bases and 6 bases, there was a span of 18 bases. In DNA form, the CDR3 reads TGCGCCAGCAGAATTGACCCGGGGGAGAGCAATGAGCAGTTCTTC. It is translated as CASRIDPGESNEQFF.

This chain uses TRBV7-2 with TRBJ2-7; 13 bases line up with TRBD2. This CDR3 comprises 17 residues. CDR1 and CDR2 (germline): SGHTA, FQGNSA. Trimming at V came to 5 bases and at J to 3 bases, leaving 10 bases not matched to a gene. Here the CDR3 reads CASSRRLAGGPIYEQYF. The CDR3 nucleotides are TGTGCCAGCAGCCGAAGACTAGCGGGGGGCCCAATCTACGAGCAGTACTTC.

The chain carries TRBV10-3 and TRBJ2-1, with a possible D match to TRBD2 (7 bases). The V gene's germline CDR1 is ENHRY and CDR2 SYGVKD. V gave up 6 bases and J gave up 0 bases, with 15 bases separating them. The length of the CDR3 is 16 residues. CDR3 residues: CAIRDLAGASYNEQFF. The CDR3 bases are TGTGCCATCAGGGATTTGGCGGGGGCCTCCTACAATGAGCAGTTCTTC.

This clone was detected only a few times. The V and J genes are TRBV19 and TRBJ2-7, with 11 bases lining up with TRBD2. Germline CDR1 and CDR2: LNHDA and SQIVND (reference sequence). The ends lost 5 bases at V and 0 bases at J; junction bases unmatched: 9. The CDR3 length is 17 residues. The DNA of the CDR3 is TGTGCCAGTAGTCCGCGACTAGCGGGGATGAGCTCCTACGAGCAGTACTTC. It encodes CASSPRLAGMSSYEQYF.

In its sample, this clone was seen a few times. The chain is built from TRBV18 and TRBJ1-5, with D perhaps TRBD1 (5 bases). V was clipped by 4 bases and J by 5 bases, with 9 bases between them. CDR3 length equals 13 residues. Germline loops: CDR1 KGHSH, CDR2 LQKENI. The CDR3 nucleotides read TGTGCCAGCTCACAAGGGGCCGATCAGCCCCAGCATTTT. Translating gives CASSQGADQPQHF.

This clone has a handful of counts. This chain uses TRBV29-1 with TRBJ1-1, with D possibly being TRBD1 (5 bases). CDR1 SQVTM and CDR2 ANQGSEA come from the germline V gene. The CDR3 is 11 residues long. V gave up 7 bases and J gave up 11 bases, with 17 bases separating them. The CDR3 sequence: CSAERQGSAFF. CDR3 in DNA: TGCAGCGCCGAGAGGCAGGGCTCGGCTTTCTTT.

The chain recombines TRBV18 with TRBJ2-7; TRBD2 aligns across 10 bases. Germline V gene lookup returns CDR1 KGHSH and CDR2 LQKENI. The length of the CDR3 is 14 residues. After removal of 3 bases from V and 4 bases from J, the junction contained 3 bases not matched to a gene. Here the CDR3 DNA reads TGTGCCAGCTCACCGAGGACTAGCGGATACGAGCAGTACTTC. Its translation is CASSPRTSGYEQYF.

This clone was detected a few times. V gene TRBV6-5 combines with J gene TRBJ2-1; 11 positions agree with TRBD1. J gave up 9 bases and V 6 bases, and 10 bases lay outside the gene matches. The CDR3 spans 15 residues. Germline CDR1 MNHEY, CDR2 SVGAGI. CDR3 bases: TGTGCCAGCAGATCGGACAGGGGGCGCGTCAGTGAGCAGTTCTTC. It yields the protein CASRSDRGRVSEQFF.

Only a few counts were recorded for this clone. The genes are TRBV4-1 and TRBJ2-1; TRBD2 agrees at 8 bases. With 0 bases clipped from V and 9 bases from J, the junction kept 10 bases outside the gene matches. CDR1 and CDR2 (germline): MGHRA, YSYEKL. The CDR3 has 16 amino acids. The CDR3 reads CASSQERKSGGFEQFF. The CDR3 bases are TGCGCCAGCAGCCAAGAAAGGAAGAGCGGGGGATTTGAGCAGTTCTTC.

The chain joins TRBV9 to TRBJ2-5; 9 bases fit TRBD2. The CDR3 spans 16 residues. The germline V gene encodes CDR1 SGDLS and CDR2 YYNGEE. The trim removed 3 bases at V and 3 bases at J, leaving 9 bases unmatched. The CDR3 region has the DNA TGTGCCAGCAGCGGCGGGGCGGGGGGGCCCAAAGAGACCCAGTACTTC. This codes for CASSGGAGGPKETQYF.

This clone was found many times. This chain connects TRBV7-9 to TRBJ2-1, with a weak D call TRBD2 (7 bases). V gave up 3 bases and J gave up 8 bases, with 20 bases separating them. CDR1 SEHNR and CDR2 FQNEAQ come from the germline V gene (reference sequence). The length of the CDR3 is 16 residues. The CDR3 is CASSFDAGALLDEQFF. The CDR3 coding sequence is TGTGCCAGCAGCTTCGACGCGGGGGCCTTATTGGATGAGCAGTTCTTC. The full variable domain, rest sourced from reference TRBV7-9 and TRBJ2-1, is DTGVSQNPRHKITKRGQNVTFRCDPISEHNRLYWYRQTLGQGPEFLTYFQNEAQLEKSRLLSDRFSAERPKGSFSTLEIQRTEQGDSAMYLCASSFDAGALLDEQFFGPGTRLTVL.

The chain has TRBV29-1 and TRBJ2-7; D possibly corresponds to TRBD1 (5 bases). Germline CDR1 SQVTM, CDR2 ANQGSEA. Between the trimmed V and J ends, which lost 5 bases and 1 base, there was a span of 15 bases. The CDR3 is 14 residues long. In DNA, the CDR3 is TGCAGCGTTAGGCAGGGAATCTGGTCCTACGAGCAGTACTTC. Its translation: CSVRQGIWSYEQYF.

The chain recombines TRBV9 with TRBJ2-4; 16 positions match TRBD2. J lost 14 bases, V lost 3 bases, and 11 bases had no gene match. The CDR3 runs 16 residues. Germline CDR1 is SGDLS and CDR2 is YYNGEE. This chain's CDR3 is CASSAEGLAGGPHKYF. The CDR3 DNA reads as TGTGCCAGCAGCGCCGAGGGACTAGCGGGGGGGCCGCATAAGTACTTC.

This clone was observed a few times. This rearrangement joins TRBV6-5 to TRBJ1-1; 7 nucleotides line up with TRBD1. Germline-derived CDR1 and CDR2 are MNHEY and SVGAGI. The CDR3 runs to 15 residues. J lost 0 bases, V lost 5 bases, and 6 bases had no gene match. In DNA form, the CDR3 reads TGTGCCAGCAGTCGACAGGGTTTGTTGAACACTGAAGCTTTCTTT. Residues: CASSRQGLLNTEAFF.

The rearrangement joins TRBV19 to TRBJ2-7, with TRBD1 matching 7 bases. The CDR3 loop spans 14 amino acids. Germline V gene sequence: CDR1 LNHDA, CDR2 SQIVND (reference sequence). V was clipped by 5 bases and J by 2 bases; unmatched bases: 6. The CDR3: CASSSGTAAYEQYF. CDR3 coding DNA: TGTGCCAGTAGTTCCGGGACAGCCGCCTACGAGCAGTACTTC.

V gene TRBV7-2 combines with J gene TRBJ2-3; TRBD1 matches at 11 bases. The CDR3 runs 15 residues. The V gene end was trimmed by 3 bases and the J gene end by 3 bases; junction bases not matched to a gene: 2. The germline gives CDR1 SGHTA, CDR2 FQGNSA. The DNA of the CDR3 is TGTGCCAGCAGCTTGGACAGGGGGCAGACAGATACGCAGTATTTT. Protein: CASSLDRGQTDTQYF.

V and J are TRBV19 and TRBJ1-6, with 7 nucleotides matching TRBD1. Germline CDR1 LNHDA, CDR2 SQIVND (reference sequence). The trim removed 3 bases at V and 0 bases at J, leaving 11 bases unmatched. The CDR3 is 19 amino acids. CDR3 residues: CASSIPGQALSSYNSPLHF. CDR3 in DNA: TGTGCCAGTAGTATCCCAGGACAGGCCCTCAGCTCCTATAATTCACCCCTCCACTTT.

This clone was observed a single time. The CDR3 loop reads CASSESITGVTEAFF. In DNA, the CDR3 is TGTGCCAGCAGTGAATCGATTACAGGGGTCACTGAAGCTTTCTTT. The V gene is TRBV25-1, the J gene TRBJ1-1, with TRBD1 identical over 7 bases. V gave up 1 base and J gave up 4 bases; unmatched junction bases: 6. CDR3 length: 15 amino acids. Germline CDR1 reads MGHDK; CDR2 reads SYGVNS.

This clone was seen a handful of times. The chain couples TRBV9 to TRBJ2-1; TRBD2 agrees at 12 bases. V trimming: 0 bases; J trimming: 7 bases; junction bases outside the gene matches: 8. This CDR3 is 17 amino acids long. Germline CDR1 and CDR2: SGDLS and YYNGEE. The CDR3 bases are TGTGCCAGCAGCGTAGATCCTAGCGGGGGGGCTTTGAATGAGCAGTTCTTC. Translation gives CASSVDPSGGALNEQFF.

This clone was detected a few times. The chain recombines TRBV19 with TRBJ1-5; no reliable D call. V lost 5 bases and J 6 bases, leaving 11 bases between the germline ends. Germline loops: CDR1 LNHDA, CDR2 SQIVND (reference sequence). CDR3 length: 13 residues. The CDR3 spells CASSYQVVQPQHF. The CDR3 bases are TGTGCCAGTAGTTACCAGGTGGTTCAGCCCCAGCATTTT.

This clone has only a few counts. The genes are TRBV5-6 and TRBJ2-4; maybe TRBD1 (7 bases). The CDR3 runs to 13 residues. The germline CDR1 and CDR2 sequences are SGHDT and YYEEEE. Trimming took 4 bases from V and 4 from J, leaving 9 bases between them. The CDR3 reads CASSAGQKNIQYF. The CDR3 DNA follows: TGTGCCAGCAGCGCGGGACAGAAAAACATTCAGTACTTC.

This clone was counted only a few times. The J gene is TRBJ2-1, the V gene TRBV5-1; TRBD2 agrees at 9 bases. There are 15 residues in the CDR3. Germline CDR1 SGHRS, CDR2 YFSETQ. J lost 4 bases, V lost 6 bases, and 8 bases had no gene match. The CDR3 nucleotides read TGCGCCAGCACCCGGGGCGGGGGGGCTTACAATGAGCAGTTCTTC. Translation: CASTRGGGAYNEQFF.

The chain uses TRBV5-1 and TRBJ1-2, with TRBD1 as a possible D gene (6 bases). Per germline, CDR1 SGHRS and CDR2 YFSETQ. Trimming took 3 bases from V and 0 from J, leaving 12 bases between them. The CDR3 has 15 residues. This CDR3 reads CASSWAGTTNYGYTF. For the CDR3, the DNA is TGCGCCAGCAGCTGGGCCGGGACAACTAACTATGGCTACACCTTC.

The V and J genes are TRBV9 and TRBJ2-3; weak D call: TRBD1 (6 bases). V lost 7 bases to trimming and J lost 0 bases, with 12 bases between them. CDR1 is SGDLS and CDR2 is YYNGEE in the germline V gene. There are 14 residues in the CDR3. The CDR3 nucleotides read TGTGCCAGCGGCAGGGGCTATAGCACAGATACGCAGTATTTT. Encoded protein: CASGRGYSTDTQYF.